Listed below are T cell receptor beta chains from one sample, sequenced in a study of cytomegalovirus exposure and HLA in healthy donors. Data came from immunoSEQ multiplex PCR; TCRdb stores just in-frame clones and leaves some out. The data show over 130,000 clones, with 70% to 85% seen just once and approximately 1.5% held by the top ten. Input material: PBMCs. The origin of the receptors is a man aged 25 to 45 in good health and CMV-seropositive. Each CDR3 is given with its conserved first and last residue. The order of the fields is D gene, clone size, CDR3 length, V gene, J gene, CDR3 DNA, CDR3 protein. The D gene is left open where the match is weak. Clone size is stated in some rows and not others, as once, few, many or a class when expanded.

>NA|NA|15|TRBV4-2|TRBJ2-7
TGTGCCAGCAGCCTAACGGGACTTGGGTCCTACGAGCAGTACTTC
CASSLTGLGSYEQYF
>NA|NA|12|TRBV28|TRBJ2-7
TGTGCCAGCCATCAGGAGGGCTACGAGCAGTACTTC
CASHQEGYEQYF
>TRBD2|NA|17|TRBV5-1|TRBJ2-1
TGCGCCAGCAGCTTGGAACCTCTAGCGGGGGCCTACAATGAGCAGTTCTTC
CASSLEPLAGAYNEQFF
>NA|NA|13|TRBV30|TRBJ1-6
TGTGCCTGGTCTGCCGAGAGAAATTCACCCCTCCACTTT
CAWSAERNSPLHF
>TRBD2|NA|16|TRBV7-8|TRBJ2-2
TGTGCCAGCACCCTGGTGGGGGGGTTGGACACCGGGGAGCTGTTTTTT
CASTLVGGLDTGELFF
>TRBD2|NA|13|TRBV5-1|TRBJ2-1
TGCGCCAGCAGAATAGCGGGGGGGCCTGAGCAGTTCTTC
CASRIAGGPEQFF
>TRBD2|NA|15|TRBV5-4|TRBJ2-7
TGTGCCAGCAGCCAGGGACTAGCGGGGTACTACGAGCAGTACTTC
CASSQGLAGYYEQYF
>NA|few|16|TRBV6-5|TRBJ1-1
TGTGCCAGCAGTTACGTACGTGGGCAGGGATTCACTGAAGCTTTCTTT
CASSYVRGQGFTEAFF
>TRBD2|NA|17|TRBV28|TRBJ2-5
TGTGCCAGCACCTCACCCATTATAGCGGGAGAGGGAGAGACCCAGTACTTC
CASTSPIIAGEGETQYF
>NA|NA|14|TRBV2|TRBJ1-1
TGTGCCAGCAGTGAAGTAACGGTGAATACTGAAGCTTTCTTT
CASSEVTVNTEAFF
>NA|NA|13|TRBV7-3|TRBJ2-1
TGTGCCAGCAGCTTCTCAGGGGCCGACGAGCAGTTCTTC
CASSFSGADEQFF
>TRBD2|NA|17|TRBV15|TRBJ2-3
TGTGCCACCAGCAGAGGTGGACTAGCGGGGGGGCAGGATACGCAGTATTTT
CATSRGGLAGGQDTQYF
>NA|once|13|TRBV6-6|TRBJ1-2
TGTGCCAGCAGCCGCGACGGGGTGGATGGCTACACCTTC
CASSRDGVDGYTF
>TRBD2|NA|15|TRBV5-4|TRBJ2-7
TGTGCCAGCAGCATTACAGCGGGAGGGCTTTACGAGCAGTACTTC
CASSITAGGLYEQYF
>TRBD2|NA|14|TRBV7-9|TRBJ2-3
TGTGCCAGCAGCTTAGGGACTAGCGGGTATACGCAGTATTTT
CASSLGTSGYTQYF
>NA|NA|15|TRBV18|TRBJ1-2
TGTGCCAGCTCCGACCCCGACGGAGGGGACTATGGCTACACCTTC
CASSDPDGGDYGYTF
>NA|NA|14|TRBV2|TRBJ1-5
TGTGCCAGCAGTGAACAAGGGGCCGGAAGGCCCCAGCATTTT
CASSEQGAGRPQHF
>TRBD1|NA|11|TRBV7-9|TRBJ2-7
TGTGCCAGCAGCGGACAGGGCGAGCAGTACTTC
CASSGQGEQYF
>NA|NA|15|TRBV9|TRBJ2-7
TGTGCCAGCAGCCCTAGAGAAAGGAGCGGGCTCGAGCAGTACTTC
CASSPRERSGLEQYF
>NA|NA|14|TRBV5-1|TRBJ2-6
TGCGCCAGCAGACAGGACTCTGGGGCCAACGTCCTGACTTTC
CASRQDSGANVLTF